This T cell receptor beta chain was sequenced during a study of OX40 agonist ivuxolimab in advanced cancers. About the research overall: Prior therapy, whether anti-PD-1, anti-PD-L1 or anti-CTLA-4, was allowed, and less than 45% had some.

Using immunoSEQ multiplex PCR, the repertoire was profiled, and TCRdb retains in-frame clones only, with some absent. Of nearly 60,000 clones listed, roughly 88% are singletons. The sampling schedule covered blood at baseline, cycle 4 day 1, and cycle 7 day 1. Germline V CDR1 and CDR2: SGDLS, YYNGEE. V lost 0 bases to trimming and J lost 4 bases; unmatched junction nucleotides: 6. The CDR3 loop spans 15 amino acids. The chain uses TRBV9 and TRBJ2-7; the match to TRBD2 covers 8 bases. The receptor's source is an adult with an advanced solid tumor such as melanoma, head and neck, liver or kidney cancer. The sequencing used CD4+ or CD8+ T cells sorted from blood, collected in a trial of the OX40 agonist ivuxolimab. DNA of the CDR3: TGTGCCAGCAGCGTAGCCCAAGCGGGAGAGTACGAGCAGTACTTC. This codes for CASSVAQAGEYEQYF.